This T cell receptor beta chain was identified in a study of blood T cells in healthy people across ages. The CDR3 extends over 14 amino acids. Germline V gene lookup returns CDR1 LGHNT and CDR2 FRNRAP. There are a few counts of this clonotype. A second about 7 to 12 cycle PCR used barcoded and J-beta primers. TCRdb ran MiXCR on the 5' RACE reads and lists one entry per CDR3 protein. Of 1.5 million to 2 million distinct CDR3 sequences detected, about 49% appear once; the ten largest clones hold 2.1%. Sequencing was carried out using blood. This clonotype was sampled from a woman aged 40 to 50 in good health. V gene TRBV12-5 combines with J gene TRBJ2-4, with 8 nucleotides matching TRBD1. The J call may be in error: the DNA end matches TRBJ2-5 better. CDR3 sequence reads: CASGRTGPGETQYF. The CDR3, as DNA: TGTGCTAGTGGTCGGACAGGGCCGGGAGAGACCCAGTACTTC.